The source of this T cell receptor beta chain is a study of cytomegalovirus exposure and HLA in healthy donors. Study-wide points: A reported reduction in N-insertions relative to the roughly 700-donor mean was seen in an Asian-associated ancestry cluster in a later analysis. It was reportedly the case that the classifier diagnosed cytomegalovirus status with high specificity and sensitivity.

The PCR made use of 60 Vbeta and 13 Jbeta primers. The data were produced by immunoSEQ multiplex PCR, yet TCRdb's version contains in-frame clones alone and is incomplete. The table records about 190,000 clones, about three quarters of them present only once. The CDR3 has 13 residues. The germline V gene has CDR1 SGHVS and CDR2 FQNEAQ. After removal of 5 bases from V and 7 bases from J, the junction contained 7 bases not matched to a gene. Regarding this clone: Its antigen is currently unknown.

The origin of this receptor is a middle-aged woman in good health and CMV-seronegative. The V gene is TRBV7-8, the J gene TRBJ2-7, with 8 bases matching TRBD2. Sequenced: PBMCs. This chain's CDR3 is CASSRSGRYEQYF. The CDR3 region has the DNA TGTGCCAGCAGCCGGAGCGGGAGATATGAGCAGTACTTC.